Following are 21 T cell receptor beta chains from one sample sequenced in a study of identifying expanded T cells in peripheral blood. Sequenced by immunoSEQ multiplex PCR; TCRdb stores in-frame clones only, minus some. The sample has 100,000 to 150,000 clones, roughly 84% seen once. The sample comprised blood. These receptors came from a person aged 18 to 70 in good health.

The chain recombines TRBV5-4 with TRBJ1-1, with D uncertain. The CDR3 sequence is 14 residues long. The germline gives CDR1 SGHNT, CDR2 YYREEE (reference sequence). V was clipped by 2 bases and J by 0 bases, with 8 bases between them. The CDR3 loop reads CASSFPNMNTEAFF. In nucleotides, the CDR3 is TGTGCCAGCAGCTTCCCCAACATGAACACTGAAGCTTTCTTT.

The chain combines TRBV18 with TRBJ2-3; D not resolved. With 1 base removed from V and 3 bases from J, the gap between germline ends came to 5 bases. The germline V gene encodes CDR1 KGHSH and CDR2 LQKENI. The CDR3 extends over 13 amino acids. This chain's CDR3 is CASSPLETDTQYF. DNA for the CDR3: TGTGCCAGCTCACCACTCGAAACAGATACGCAGTATTTT.

The table lists this clone with a count of one. The rearrangement links TRBV5-1 to TRBJ1-2, with D tentatively TRBD1 (6 bases). Per the germline V gene, CDR1 is SGHRS and CDR2 is YFSETQ. The CDR3 extends over 12 amino acids. V shed 5 bases and J shed 8 bases, with 13 bases lying between them. As DNA, the CDR3 is TGCGCCAGCAGAGGGGGGGGCCGGGGCTACACCTTC. Amino acid sequence: CASRGGGRGYTF.

The gene calls are TRBV7-2 and TRBJ2-5, with D possibly TRBD2 on 5 matching bases. V was trimmed by 1 base and J by 5 bases, leaving 11 bases between them. This CDR3 is 14 amino acids long. Germline assignment: CDR1 SGHTA and CDR2 FQGNSA. The CDR3 coding sequence is TGTGCCAGCAGCTTAGGGACGGAGGCGGAGACCCAGTACTTC. It encodes CASSLGTEAETQYF.

The chain links TRBV2 to TRBJ2-1, with D possibly TRBD1 on 6 matching bases. V lost 6 bases and J lost 13, with 16 bases in between. The germline V gene encodes CDR1 SNHLY and CDR2 FYNNEI. The CDR3 contains 12 residues. CDR3 amino acids: CASSPRTENQFF. DNA of the CDR3: TGTGCCAGCAGCCCAAGGACAGAGAATCAGTTCTTC.

This clone was detected once. The rearrangement joins TRBV18 to TRBJ2-6; TRBD1 matches 8 bases. The CDR3 has 17 amino acids. The trim removed 1 base at V and 2 bases at J, leaving 4 bases unmatched. Germline V gives CDR1 KGHSH, CDR2 LQKENI. The CDR3 region is CASSPLRTGTGANVLTF. The DNA for the CDR3 is TGTGCCAGCTCACCACTACGGACAGGGACTGGGGCCAACGTCCTGACTTTC.

This sequence joins TRBV6-1 and TRBJ2-7; 7 nucleotides match TRBD1. Per the germline V gene, CDR1 is MNHNS and CDR2 is SASEGT. Trimming took 1 base from V and 3 from J; bases not matched to a gene: 6. The CDR3 extends over 15 amino acids. The CDR3 is CASSEGPGTVYEQYF. The CDR3 DNA reads TGTGCCAGCAGTGAAGGTCCTGGGACAGTCTACGAGCAGTACTTC.

This chain connects TRBV7-2 to TRBJ1-2, with TRBD1 identical over 8 bases. The CDR3 contains 14 residues. V shed 3 bases, J shed 6 bases, and the junction held 6 bases outside the gene matches. Per the germline V gene, CDR1 is SGHTA and CDR2 is FQGNSA. In DNA form, the CDR3 reads TGTGCCAGCAGCTTCTCCAGGGGGCGAGATGGCTACACCTTC. It specifies CASSFSRGRDGYTF.

This chain connects TRBV5-6 to TRBJ2-1, with 7 bases aligning to TRBD2. J was trimmed by 6 bases and V by 5 bases; bases with no gene match: 8. This CDR3 comprises 14 residues. The V gene's germline CDR1 is SGHDT and CDR2 YYEEEE. The DNA for the CDR3 is TGTGCCAGCAGTTGGACTAGTGGCCCCAATGAGCAGTTCTTC. Translation gives CASSWTSGPNEQFF.

This clone was seen only once. The chain combines TRBV5-8 with TRBJ2-5; TRBD2 matches at 9 bases. The V gene end was trimmed by 1 base and the J gene end by 1 base; junction bases not matched to a gene: 11. From germline, CDR1 is SGHTS and CDR2 YDEGEE. The CDR3 has 18 residues. CDR3 amino acids: CASSLSSIAGAVQETQYF. The CDR3 region has the DNA TGTGCCAGCAGCTTGTCTTCGATAGCGGGGGCCGTCCAAGAGACCCAGTACTTC.

The chain uses TRBV11-3 and TRBJ1-1; D is ambiguous. The V end was cut by 5 bases, the J end by 1 base, with 14 bases between. CDR1 and CDR2 from the germline V gene are SGHNT and YENEEA. This CDR3 spans 15 amino acids. CDR3 residues: CASSPGVARNTEAFF. Written as DNA, the CDR3 is TGTGCCAGCAGCCCAGGTGTTGCGAGGAACACTGAAGCTTTCTTT.

This rearrangement joins TRBV5-5 to TRBJ1-2; tentatively, D is TRBD1 (5 bases). CDR1 and CDR2 from the germline V gene are SGHKS and YYEKEE (reference sequence). Between the trimmed V and J ends, which lost 3 bases and 3 bases, there was a span of 27 bases. This CDR3 region has 19 residues. The CDR3 here is CASSSYPTRDSLLYYGYTF. In DNA form, the CDR3 reads TGTGCCAGCAGCTCCTACCCGACCCGTGACAGCCTACTTTACTATGGCTACACCTTC. Full variable domain (missing parts from reference TRBV5-5 and TRBJ1-2): DAGVTQSPTHLIKTRGQQVTLRCSPISGHKSVSWYQQVLGQGPQFIFQYYEKEERGRGNFPDRFSARQFPNYSSELNVNALLLGDSALYLCASSSYPTRDSLLYYGYTFGSGTRLTVV.

The gene calls are TRBV6-5 and TRBJ2-7; 13 bases agree with TRBD2. CDR1 is MNHEY, CDR2 SVGAGI, per germline. This CDR3 spans 15 amino acids. V trimming: 6 bases; J trimming: 6 bases; junction bases outside the gene matches: 8. In DNA form, the CDR3 reads TGTGCCAGCAGCTTGACTAGCGGGGGGATTGGCGAGCAGTACTTC. Its translation is CASSLTSGGIGEQYF.

The V and J genes are TRBV15 and TRBJ1-1; possible D gene TRBD1, 5 bases. V was clipped by 0 bases and J by 4 bases, with 12 bases between them. The CDR3 spans 15 residues. Germline V gives CDR1 LNHNV, CDR2 YYDKDF (reference sequence). The CDR3 DNA reads TGTGCCACCAGCAGAGATAGGGACTATCGCACTGAAGCTTTCTTT. Translating gives CATSRDRDYRTEAFF.

This rearrangement joins TRBV25-1 to TRBJ2-5; 12 nucleotides line up with TRBD1. V lost 2 bases and J lost 5; bases outside the gene matches: 6. CDR3 size: 16 residues. The germline V gene has CDR1 MGHDK and CDR2 SYGVNS. Here the CDR3 DNA reads TGTGCCAGCAGTGAAGTGGGACAGGGGGCCGGGGAGACCCAGTACTTC. It is translated as CASSEVGQGAGETQYF.

The CDR3 DNA is TGTGCAAGTCGCTTAGGGCATCCCAAACTCCCGGGCCCCAACGAACAGGGGGCAGGGGGCTACACCTTC. This translates into CASRLGHPKLPGPNEQGAGGYTF. The gene calls are TRBV12-2 and TRBJ1-2; TRBD1 is taken as the D call from the table, unchecked against the DNA. TRBV12-2 is termed a pseudogene. The CDR3 loop spans 23 amino acids.

The DNA of the CDR3 is TGTGCCAGTAGTATGGCCCGGGACCAGCCCCAGCATTTT. Translated, it gives CASSMARDQPQHF. The chain has TRBV19 and TRBJ1-5; a possible D gene is TRBD1 (5 bases). V shed 3 bases and J shed 7 bases, with 10 bases lying between them. Germline lookup yields CDR1 LNHDA and CDR2 SQIVND (reference sequence). This CDR3 comprises 13 residues.

This chain connects TRBV11-3 to TRBJ2-2; unclear D gene. This CDR3 has 13 residues. CDR1 is SGHNT and CDR2 is YENEEA in the germline V gene. V gave up 4 bases and J gave up 5 bases, with 8 bases separating them. The CDR3 DNA is TGTGCCAGCAGCTCCGGGCGAACCGGGGAGCTGTTTTTT. It translates to CASSSGRTGELFF. The full variable domain, rest sourced from reference TRBV11-3 and TRBJ2-2, is EAGVVQSPRYKIIEKKQPVAFWCNPISGHNTLYWYLQNLGQGPELLIRYENEEAVDDSQLPKDRFSAERLKGVDSTLKIQPAELGDSAVYLCASSSGRTGELFFGEGSRLTVL.

V gene TRBV11-2 combines with J gene TRBJ2-7; possible D gene TRBD1, 5 bases. V shed 0 bases and J shed 4 bases, with 10 bases lying between them. The CDR3 contains 14 residues. Germline V gene lookup returns CDR1 SGHAT and CDR2 FQNNGV. CDR3 in amino acids: CASSLDRQMYEQYF. The CDR3 nucleotides read TGTGCCAGCAGCTTAGACCGACAGATGTACGAGCAGTACTTC.

The CDR3 loop reads CASSPTSGGANEQFF. The CDR3 DNA reads as TGTGCCAGCAGCCCGACTAGCGGGGGGGCCAATGAGCAGTTCTTC. This chain links TRBV11-2 with TRBJ2-1; 14 positions match TRBD2. V was clipped by 5 bases and J by 6 bases; unmatched bases: 3. The germline V gene has CDR1 SGHAT and CDR2 FQNNGV. The CDR3 totals 15 residues.

This clone occurred once. The chain has TRBV11-3 and TRBJ1-1; D is ambiguous. This CDR3 has 13 amino acids. V lost 0 bases and J lost 6, with 8 bases in between. Germline V gene lookup returns CDR1 SGHNT and CDR2 YENEEA. CDR3 DNA sequence: TGTGCCAGCAGCTTAGATCCCAGGTCTGAAGCTTTCTTT. Translation gives CASSLDPRSEAFF.